A selection of T cell receptor beta chains follows, all from one sample in a study of T-cell memory formation after mild COVID-19. TCRdb re-called the 5' RACE reads with MiXCR, one entry per CDR3 protein. Here the sample spans roughly 200,000 distinct CDR3 sequences, over 9.5% being singletons. The sample was PBMCs or a T cell subset sorted from them (not recorded which). The receptors were sampled from a man aged 18 to 29 who had mild COVID-19 (a few samples of this study predate the infection). Cell type and time point are not known. The CDR3 runs from the conserved cysteine through the conserved F or W. D genes are given only for firm matches. Size is stated for part of the rows, as once, few or many counts, or as a class when the clone is expanded.

clone_size j_call v_call d_call cdr3_aa cdr3_nt
few TRBJ1-1 TRBV6-5 - CASSYGVLNTEAFF TGTGCCAGCAGTTACGGGGTTTTGAACACTGAAGCTTTCTTT
- TRBJ1-5 TRBV29-1 - CSGWAGVQPQHF TGCAGCGGTTGGGCAGGGGTTCAGCCCCAGCATTTT
few TRBJ2-2 TRBV6-1 - CASSVGWNTGELFF TGTGCCAGCAGTGTGGGATGGAACACCGGGGAGCTGTTTTTT
many TRBJ2-5 TRBV5-1 TRBD1 CASSLGDRVGETQYF TGCGCCAGCAGCTTGGGGGACAGGGTTGGAGAGACCCAGTACTTC
- TRBJ2-5 TRBV7-2 - CASSLGAVKETQYF TGTGCCAGCAGCTTAGGGGCAGTCAAAGAGACCCAGTACTTC
many TRBJ2-1 TRBV7-9 TRBD2 CASASTSDFYNEQFF TGTGCCAGCGCGAGCACTAGCGACTTCTACAATGAGCAGTTCTTC
few TRBJ1-6 TRBV4-3 TRBD1 CASSQERQGVGNNSPLHF TGCGCCAGCAGCCAAGAGCGGCAGGGGGTAGGGAATAATTCACCCCTCCACTTT
few TRBJ2-5 TRBV12-3/TRBV12-4 - CASSLMTGYEETQYF TGTGCCAGCAGTTTAATGACCGGTTACGAAGAGACCCAGTACTTC
- TRBJ2-3 TRBV4-3 - CASSQVLGDTQYF TGCGCCAGCAGCCAAGTACTGGGAGATACGCAGTATTTT
many TRBJ2-3 TRBV5-1 - CASSPGGSAGDTQYF TGCGCCAGCAGCCCCGGCGGGTCTGCAGGAGATACGCAGTATTTT
many TRBJ1-6 TRBV20-1 TRBD1 CSARWGQYNSPLHF TGCAGTGCCCGGTGGGGACAGTATAATTCACCCCTCCACTTT
few TRBJ2-1 TRBV24-1 - CATSDPTPHPYNEQFF TGTGCCACCAGTGATCCTACCCCACACCCCTACAATGAGCAGTTCTTC
- TRBJ2-1 TRBV24-1 - CATSDGSNPNEQFF TGTGCCACCAGTGATGGTAGCAACCCCAATGAGCAGTTCTTC
many TRBJ1-2 TRBV20-1 - CSARDISNYGYTF TGCAGTGCTAGAGACATTTCTAACTATGGCTACACCTTC
few TRBJ2-3 TRBV20-1 - CSALRGVPDTQYF TGCAGTGCCTTACGGGGAGTTCCAGATACGCAGTATTTT
- TRBJ2-4 TRBV7-2 TRBD1 CASSQRQGGRDIQYF TGTGCCAGCAGCCAGCGACAGGGGGGAAGGGACATTCAGTACTTC
few TRBJ2-3 TRBV10-3 - CAISEQASARTDTQYF TGTGCCATCAGTGAGCAAGCTAGCGCCCGCACAGATACGCAGTATTTT
- TRBJ2-1 TRBV5-1 - CASSIYNEQFF TGCGCCAGCAGCATCTACAATGAGCAGTTCTTC
- TRBJ2-5 TRBV9 - CASTGGAQETQYF TGTGCCAGCACCGGCGGGGCCCAAGAGACCCAGTACTTC
- TRBJ2-3 TRBV24-1 - CATSDSKSTDTQYF TGTGCCACCAGTGATTCCAAGAGCACAGATACGCAGTATTTT
- TRBJ1-6 TRBV18 - CASSLVRGGNSPLHF TGTGCCAGCTCACTCGTTAGGGGAGGAAATTCACCCCTCCACTTT
- TRBJ2-3 TRBV28 - CASSDGHSPSKAQYF TGTGCCAGCAGTGATGGACACTCACCGTCTAAGGCGCAGTATTTT
few TRBJ2-1 TRBV2 TRBD2 CASRRLAVTNEQFF TGTGCCAGCAGAAGGCTAGCGGTCACAAATGAGCAGTTCTTC
few TRBJ1-4 TRBV20-1 - CSAADRRGEKLFF TGCAGTGCTGCAGACAGGAGGGGGGAAAAACTGTTTTTT
once TRBJ2-5 TRBV12-3/TRBV12-4 - CASNARGKETQYF TGTGCCAGCAACGCCAGGGGCAAAGAGACCCAGTACTTC
- TRBJ1-6 TRBV5-6 TRBD1 CASSLGQDYSPLHF TGTGCCAGCAGCTTAGGACAGGATTATTCACCCCTCCACTTT
- TRBJ2-3 TRBV7-2 - CASSSYPGTDTQYF TGTGCCAGCAGCTCCTATCCGGGCACAGATACGCAGTATTTT
many TRBJ2-5 TRBV5-1 - CASSLASDKIYQETQYF TGCGCCAGCAGCTTGGCTTCGGACAAGATATACCAAGAGACCCAGTACTTC
- TRBJ1-6 TRBV24-1 TRBD1 CATSGTGWNSPLHF TGTGCCACCAGTGGGACAGGTTGGAATTCACCCCTCCACTTT
many TRBJ2-1 TRBV5-1 TRBD1 CASSAGTEYFNEQFF TGCGCCAGCAGCGCCGGGACAGAATACTTCAATGAGCAGTTCTTC
- TRBJ2-3 TRBV20-1 - CSARDAGQQGDTQYF TGCAGTGCTAGAGATGCGGGGCAACAAGGGGATACGCAGTATTTT
many TRBJ2-2 TRBV7-9 - CASSLSQTNTGELFF TGTGCCAGCAGCTTATCTCAGACGAACACCGGGGAGCTGTTTTTT
few TRBJ1-1 TRBV7-9 TRBD1 CASSDRGIAEAFF TGTGCCAGCTCGGACAGGGGAATCGCTGAAGCTTTCTTT
many TRBJ2-5 TRBV5-1 - CASSFAWKPQETQYF TGCGCCAGCAGCTTCGCTTGGAAACCCCAAGAGACCCAGTACTTC
few TRBJ1-5 TRBV6-2/TRBV6-3 - CASTPWVDQPQHF TGTGCCAGCACCCCCTGGGTAGATCAGCCCCAGCATTTT
- TRBJ1-2 TRBV28 TRBD1 CASTVPGTGKGYTF TGTGCCAGCACAGTGCCCGGGACAGGGAAAGGATACACCTTC
- TRBJ1-5 TRBV29-1 TRBD1 CSVRQGAGKQPQHF TGCAGCGTAAGACAGGGGGCAGGCAAACAGCCCCAGCATTTT
few TRBJ1-1 TRBV29-1 - CSVTPQGPTEAFF TGCAGCGTGACCCCTCAGGGTCCCACTGAAGCTTTCTTT
- TRBJ2-5 TRBV7-2 - CASSLMGGLKETQYF TGTGCCAGCAGCTTAATGGGGGGCCTAAAAGAGACCCAGTACTTC
few TRBJ1-2 TRBV20-1 - CSARNPPAGANYGYTF TGCAGTGCTAGAAACCCTCCGGCAGGAGCAAACTATGGCTACACCTTC
few TRBJ2-2 TRBV12-3/TRBV12-4 - CASSIWWGPGELFF TGTGCCAGCTCTATCTGGTGGGGGCCCGGGGAGCTGTTTTTT
few TRBJ1-4 TRBV7-8 - CASSLGTNNEKLFF TGTGCCAGCAGCCTCGGGACGAATAATGAAAAACTGTTTTTT
few TRBJ1-6 TRBV18 TRBD1 CASSRINPGGTENSPLHF TGTGCCAGCTCACGCATCAACCCTGGGGGGACAGAGAATTCACCCCTCCACTTT
- TRBJ2-1 TRBV7-9 - CASSQGLFNEQFF TGTGCCAGCAGCCAAGGACTTTTTAATGAGCAGTTCTTC